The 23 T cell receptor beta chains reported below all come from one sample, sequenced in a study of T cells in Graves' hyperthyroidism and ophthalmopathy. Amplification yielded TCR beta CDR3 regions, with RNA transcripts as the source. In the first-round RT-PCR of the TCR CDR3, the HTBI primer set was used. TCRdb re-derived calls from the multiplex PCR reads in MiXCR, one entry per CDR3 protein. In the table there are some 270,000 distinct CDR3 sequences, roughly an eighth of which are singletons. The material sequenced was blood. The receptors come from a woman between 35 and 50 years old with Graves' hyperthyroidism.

CDR3 sequence: CASSQEASGRYNEQFF. In DNA form, the CDR3 reads TGTGCCAGCAGCCAAGAAGCTAGCGGGAGGTACAATGAGCAGTTCTTC. The chain has TRBV4-2 and TRBJ2-1, with TRBD2 matching 11 bases. The CDR3 is 16 residues long. CDR1 is LGHNA and CDR2 is YNFKEQ in the germline V gene. With V trimmed by 0 bases and J by 4 bases, 2 bases remained unmatched.

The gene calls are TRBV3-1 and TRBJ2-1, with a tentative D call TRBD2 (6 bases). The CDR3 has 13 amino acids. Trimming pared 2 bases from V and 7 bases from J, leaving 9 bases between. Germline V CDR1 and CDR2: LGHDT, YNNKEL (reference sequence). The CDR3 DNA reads TGTGCCAGCAGCCAACGCGGGGTGAATGAGCAGTTCTTC. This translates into CASSQRGVNEQFF.

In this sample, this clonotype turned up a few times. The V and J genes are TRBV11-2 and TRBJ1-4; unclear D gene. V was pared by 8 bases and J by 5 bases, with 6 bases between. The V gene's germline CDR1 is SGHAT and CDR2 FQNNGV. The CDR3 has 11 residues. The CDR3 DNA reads TGTGCCAGCGGGCGGAATGAAAAACTGTTTTTT. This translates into CASGRNEKLFF.

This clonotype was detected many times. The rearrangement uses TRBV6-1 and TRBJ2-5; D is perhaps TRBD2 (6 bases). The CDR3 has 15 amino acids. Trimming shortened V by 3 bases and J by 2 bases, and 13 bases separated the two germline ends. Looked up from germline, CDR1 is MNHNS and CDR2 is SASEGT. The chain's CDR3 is CASSDGSAGQETQYF. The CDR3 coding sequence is TGTGCCAGCAGTGATGGCTCGGCGGGGCAAGAGACCCAGTACTTC.

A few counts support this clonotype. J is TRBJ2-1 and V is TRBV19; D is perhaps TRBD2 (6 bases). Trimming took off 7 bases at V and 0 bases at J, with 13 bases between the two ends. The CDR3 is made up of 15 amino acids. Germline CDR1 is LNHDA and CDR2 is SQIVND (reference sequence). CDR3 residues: CASTHGGYSYNEQFF. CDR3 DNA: TGTGCCAGTACCCACGGAGGGTACTCCTACAATGAGCAGTTCTTC.

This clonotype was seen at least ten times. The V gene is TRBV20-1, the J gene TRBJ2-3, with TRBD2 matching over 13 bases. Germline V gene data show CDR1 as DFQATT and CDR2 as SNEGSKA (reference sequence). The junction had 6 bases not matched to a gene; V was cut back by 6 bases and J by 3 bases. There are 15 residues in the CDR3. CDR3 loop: CSALGLAGVTDTQYF. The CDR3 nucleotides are TGCAGTGCCCTAGGACTAGCGGGAGTTACAGATACGCAGTATTTT.

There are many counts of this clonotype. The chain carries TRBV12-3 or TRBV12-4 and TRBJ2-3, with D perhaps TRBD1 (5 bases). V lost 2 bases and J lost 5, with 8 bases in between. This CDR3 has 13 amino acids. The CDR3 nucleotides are TGTGCCAGCAGTTTATCTCAGGGAGATACGCAGTATTTT. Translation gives CASSLSQGDTQYF.

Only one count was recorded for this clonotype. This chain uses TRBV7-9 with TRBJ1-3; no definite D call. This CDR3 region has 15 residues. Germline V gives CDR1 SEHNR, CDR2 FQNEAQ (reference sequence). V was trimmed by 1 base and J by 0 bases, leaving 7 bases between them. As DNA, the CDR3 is TGTGCCAGCAGCTTAGACCGATCCTCTGGAAACACCATATATTTT. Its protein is CASSLDRSSGNTIYF. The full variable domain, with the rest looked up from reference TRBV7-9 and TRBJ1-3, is DTGVSQNPRHKITKRGQNVTFRCDPISEHNRLYWYRQTLGQGPEFLTYFQNEAQLEKSRLLSDRFSAERPKGSFSTLEIQRTEQGDSAMYLCASSLDRSSGNTIYFGEGSWLTVV.

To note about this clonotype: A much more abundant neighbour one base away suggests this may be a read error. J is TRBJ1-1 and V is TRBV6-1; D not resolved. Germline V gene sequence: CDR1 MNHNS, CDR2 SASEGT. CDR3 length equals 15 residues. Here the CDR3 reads CASRSLRARNTEASF. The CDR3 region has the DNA TGTGCCAGCAGATCCCTTAGGGCCCGGAACACTGAAGCTTCCTTT.

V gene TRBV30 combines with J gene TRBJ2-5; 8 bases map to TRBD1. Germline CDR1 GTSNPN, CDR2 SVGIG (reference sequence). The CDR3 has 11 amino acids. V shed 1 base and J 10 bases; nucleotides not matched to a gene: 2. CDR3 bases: TGTGCCTGGAGTGAGACAGGGGACCAGTACTTC. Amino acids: CAWSETGDQYF.

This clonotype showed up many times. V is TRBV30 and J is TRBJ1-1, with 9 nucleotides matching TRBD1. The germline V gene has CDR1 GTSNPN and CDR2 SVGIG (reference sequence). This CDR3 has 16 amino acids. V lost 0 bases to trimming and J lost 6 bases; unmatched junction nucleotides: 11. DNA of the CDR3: TGTGCCTGGAGTGTGGGACAGGGATATTTTGAAGCTGAAGCTTTCTTT. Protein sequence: CAWSVGQGYFEAEAFF.

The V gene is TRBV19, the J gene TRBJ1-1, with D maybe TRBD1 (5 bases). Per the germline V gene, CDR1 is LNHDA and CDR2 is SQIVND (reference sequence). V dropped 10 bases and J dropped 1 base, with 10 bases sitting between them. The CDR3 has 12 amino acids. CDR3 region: CATSGGNTEAFF. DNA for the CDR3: TGTGCCACCAGTGGGGGGAACACTGAAGCTTTCTTT.

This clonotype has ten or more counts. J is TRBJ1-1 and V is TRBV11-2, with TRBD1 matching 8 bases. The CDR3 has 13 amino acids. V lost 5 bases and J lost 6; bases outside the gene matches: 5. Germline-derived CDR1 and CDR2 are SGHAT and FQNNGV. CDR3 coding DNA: TGTGCCAGCAGCCTTACAGGGGGATCTGAAGCTTTCTTT. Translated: CASSLTGGSEAFF. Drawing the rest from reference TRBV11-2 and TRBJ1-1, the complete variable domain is EAGVAQSPRYKIIEKRQSVAFWCNPISGHATLYWYQQILGQGPKLLIQFQNNGVVDDSQLPKDRFSAERLKGVDSTLKIQPAKLEDSAVYLCASSLTGGSEAFFGQGTRLTVV.

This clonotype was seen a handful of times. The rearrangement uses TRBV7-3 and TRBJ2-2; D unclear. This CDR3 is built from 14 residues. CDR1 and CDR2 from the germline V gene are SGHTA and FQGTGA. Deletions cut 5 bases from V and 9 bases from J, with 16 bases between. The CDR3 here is CASSPPGRGRELFF. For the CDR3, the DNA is TGTGCCAGCAGCCCCCCCGGACGAGGAAGGGAGCTGTTTTTT.

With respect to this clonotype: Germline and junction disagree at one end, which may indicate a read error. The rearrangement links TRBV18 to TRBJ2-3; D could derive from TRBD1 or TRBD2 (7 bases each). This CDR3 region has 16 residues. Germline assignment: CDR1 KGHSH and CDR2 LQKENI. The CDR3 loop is CANSPPGGQVTDTQYF. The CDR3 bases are TGTGCCAACTCACCACCGGGAGGACAGGTCACAGATACGCAGTATTTT.

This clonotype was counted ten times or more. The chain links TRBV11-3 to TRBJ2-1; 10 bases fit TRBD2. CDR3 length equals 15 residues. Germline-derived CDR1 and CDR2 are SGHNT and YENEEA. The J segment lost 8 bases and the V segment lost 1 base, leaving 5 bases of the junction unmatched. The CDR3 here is CASSLGLAGKHEQFF. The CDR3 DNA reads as TGTGCCAGCAGCTTAGGACTAGCGGGTAAACATGAGCAGTTCTTC.

The CDR3 DNA sequence: TGTGCCAGCAGCCCTATGGCAGCTGTAGATGGGACCCAGTACTTC. It translates to CASSPMAAVDGTQYF. V gene TRBV9 combines with J gene TRBJ2-5; D call uncertain. Germline-derived CDR1 and CDR2 are SGDLS and YYNGEE. The length of the CDR3 is 15 residues. Trimming took 4 bases from V and 7 from J, leaving 20 bases between them.

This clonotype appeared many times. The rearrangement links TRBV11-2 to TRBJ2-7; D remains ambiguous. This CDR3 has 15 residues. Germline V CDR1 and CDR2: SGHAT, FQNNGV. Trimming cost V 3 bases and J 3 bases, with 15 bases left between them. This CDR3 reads CASSFNYMSGYEQYF. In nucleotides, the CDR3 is TGTGCCAGCAGCTTCAATTACATGTCGGGCTACGAGCAGTACTTC.

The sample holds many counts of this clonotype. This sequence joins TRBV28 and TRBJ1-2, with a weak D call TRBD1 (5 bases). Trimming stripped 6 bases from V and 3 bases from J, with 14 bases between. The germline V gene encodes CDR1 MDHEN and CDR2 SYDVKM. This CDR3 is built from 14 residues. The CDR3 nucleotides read TGTGCCAGCAGCCTCCCAGGGTATGACTATGGCTACACCTTC. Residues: CASSLPGYDYGYTF.

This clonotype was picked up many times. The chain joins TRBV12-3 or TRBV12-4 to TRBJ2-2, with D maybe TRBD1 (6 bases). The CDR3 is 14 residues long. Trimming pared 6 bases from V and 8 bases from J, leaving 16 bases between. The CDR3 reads CASSRQDGEGELFF. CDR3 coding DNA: TGTGCCAGCAGCCGACAGGATGGGGAAGGGGAGCTGTTTTTT.

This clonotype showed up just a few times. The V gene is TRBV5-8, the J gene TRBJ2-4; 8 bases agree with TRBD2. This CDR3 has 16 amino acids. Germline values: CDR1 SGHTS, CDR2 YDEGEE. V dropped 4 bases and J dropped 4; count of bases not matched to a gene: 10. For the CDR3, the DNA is TGTGCCAGCAGCGGAGTGGGTAGCGGGATGAAAAACATTCAGTACTTC. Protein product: CASSGVGSGMKNIQYF.

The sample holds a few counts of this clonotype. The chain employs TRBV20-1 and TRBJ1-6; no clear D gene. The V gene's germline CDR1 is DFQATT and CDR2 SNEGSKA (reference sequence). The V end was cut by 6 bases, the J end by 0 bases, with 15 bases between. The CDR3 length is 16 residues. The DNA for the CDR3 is TGCAGTGCCCACCTTTCCGGCGGCTCCTATAATTCACCCCTCCACTTT. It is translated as CSAHLSGGSYNSPLHF.

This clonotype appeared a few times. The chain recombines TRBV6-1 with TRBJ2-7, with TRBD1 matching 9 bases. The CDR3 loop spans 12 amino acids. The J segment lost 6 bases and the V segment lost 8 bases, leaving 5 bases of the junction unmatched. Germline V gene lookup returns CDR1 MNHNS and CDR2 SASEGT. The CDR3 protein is CASSGQGSEQYF. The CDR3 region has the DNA TGTGCCAGCTCGGGACAGGGATCCGAGCAGTACTTC.